This T cell receptor beta chain was retrieved from a study of T-cell memory formation after mild COVID-19. The overall study: Clusters were largely donor specific.

The CDR3 has 15 residues. In germline, CDR1 is GTSNPN, CDR2 SVGIG (reference sequence). J gave up 9 bases and V 4 bases, and 14 bases lay outside the gene matches. Whole-study findings and limits: A second wave expanding day 15 to 37 was CD4+-biased; contracting clones were balanced. Within pre-infection memory, some responding clones were found, suggesting cross-reactive memory joined.

TCRdb re-analysed the 5' RACE reads in MiXCR, keeping a single row per CDR3 protein. The data contain roughly 600,000 distinct CDR3 sequences, about a sixth of them singletons. Comment on this clonotype: Its cognate antigen is unknown.

The sample taken for sequencing was PBMCs or a T cell subset sorted from them (not recorded which). V is TRBV30 and J is TRBJ2-1; TRBD2 matches 8 bases. This receptor was obtained from an adult woman who had mild COVID-19 (a few samples of this study predate the infection). Cell type and time point are not known. This CDR3 is CAWISREGDIVEQFF. DNA of the CDR3: TGTGCCTGGATTAGCCGGGAGGGCGATATAGTTGAGCAGTTCTTC.